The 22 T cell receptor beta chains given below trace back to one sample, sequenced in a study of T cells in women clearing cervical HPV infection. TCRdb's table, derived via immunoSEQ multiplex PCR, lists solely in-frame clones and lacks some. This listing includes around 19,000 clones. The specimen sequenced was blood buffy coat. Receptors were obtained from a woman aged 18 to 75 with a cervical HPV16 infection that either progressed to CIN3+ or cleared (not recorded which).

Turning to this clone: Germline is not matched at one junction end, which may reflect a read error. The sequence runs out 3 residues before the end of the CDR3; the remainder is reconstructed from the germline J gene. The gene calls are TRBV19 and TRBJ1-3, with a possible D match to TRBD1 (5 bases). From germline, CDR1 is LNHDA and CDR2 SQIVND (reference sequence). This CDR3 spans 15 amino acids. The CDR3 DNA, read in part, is TGTGCCAGTATTATAGAATTACAGGAGCGAAACACC. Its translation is CASIIELQERNT. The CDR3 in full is CASIIELQERNTIYF.

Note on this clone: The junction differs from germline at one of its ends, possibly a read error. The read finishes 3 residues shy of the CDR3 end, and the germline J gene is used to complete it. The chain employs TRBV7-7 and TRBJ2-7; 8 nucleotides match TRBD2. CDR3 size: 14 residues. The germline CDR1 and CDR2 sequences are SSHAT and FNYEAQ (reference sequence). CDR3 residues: CASSLAGLAGEQYF. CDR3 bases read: TGTGCTAGCAGCTTAGCCGGGCTAGCGGGCGAG.

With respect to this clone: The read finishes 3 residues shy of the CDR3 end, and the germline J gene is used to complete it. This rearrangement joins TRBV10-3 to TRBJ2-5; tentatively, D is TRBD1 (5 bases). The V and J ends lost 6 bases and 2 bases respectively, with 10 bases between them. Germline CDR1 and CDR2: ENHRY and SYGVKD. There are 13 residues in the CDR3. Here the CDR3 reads CAIRPQGQETQYF. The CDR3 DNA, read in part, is TGTGCCATCAGGCCCCAGGGTCAAGAGACC.

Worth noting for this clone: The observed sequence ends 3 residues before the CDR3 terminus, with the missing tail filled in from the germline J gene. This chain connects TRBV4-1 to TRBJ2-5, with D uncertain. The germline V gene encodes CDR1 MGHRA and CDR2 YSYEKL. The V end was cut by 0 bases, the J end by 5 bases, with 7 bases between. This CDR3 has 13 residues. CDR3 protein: CASSQEQRETQYF. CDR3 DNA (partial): TGCGCCAGCAGCCAAGAGCAAAGGGAGACC.

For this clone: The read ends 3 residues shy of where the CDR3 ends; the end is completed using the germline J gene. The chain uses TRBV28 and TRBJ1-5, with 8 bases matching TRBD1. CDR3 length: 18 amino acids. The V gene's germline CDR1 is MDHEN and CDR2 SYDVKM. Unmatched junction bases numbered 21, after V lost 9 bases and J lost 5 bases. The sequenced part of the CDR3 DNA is TGTGCCAGTCGGCTATTCGGACAGGGTAATTTCAGGGATCAGCCC. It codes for CASRLFGQGNFRDQP. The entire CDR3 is CASRLFGQGNFRDQPQHF. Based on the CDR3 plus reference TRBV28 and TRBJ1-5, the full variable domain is DVKVTQSSRYLVKRTGEKVFLECVQDMDHENMFWYRQDPGLGLRLIYFSYDVKMKEKGDIPEGYSVSREKKERFSLILESASTNQTSMYLCASRLFGQGNFRDQPQHFGDGTRLSIL.

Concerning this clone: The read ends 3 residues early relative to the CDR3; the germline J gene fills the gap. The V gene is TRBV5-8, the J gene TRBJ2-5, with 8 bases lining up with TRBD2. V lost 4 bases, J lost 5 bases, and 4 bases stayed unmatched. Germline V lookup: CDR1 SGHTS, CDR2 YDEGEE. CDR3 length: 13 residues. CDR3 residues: CASSGRTSETQYF. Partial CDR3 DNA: TGTGCCAGCAGCGGTCGGACTAGCGAGACC.

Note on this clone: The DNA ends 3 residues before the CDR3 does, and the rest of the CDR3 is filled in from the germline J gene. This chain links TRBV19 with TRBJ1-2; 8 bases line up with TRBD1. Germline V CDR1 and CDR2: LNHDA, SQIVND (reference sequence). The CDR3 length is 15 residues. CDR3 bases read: TGTGCCAGTAGTATTCAGGGGGCACTGCGGGACATC. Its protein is CASSIQGALRDI. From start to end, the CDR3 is CASSIQGALRDIYTF.

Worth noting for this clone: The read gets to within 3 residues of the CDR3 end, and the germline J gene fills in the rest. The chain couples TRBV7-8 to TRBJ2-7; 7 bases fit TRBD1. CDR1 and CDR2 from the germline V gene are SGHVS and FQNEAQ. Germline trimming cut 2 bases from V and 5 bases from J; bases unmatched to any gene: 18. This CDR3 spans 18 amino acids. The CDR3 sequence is CASSLLFATGNYGDEQYF. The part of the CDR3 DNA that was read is TGTGCCAGCAGCTTACTTTTTGCGACAGGGAATTACGGAGACGAG.

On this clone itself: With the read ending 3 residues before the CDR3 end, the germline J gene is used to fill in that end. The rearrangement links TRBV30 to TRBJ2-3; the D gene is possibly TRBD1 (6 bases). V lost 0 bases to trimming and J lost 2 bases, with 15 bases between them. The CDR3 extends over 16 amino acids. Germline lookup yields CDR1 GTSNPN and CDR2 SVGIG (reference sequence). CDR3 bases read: TGTGCCTGGAGTGTCCACAGGGTTACCTACACAGATACG. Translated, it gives CAWSVHRVTYTDT. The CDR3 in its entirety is CAWSVHRVTYTDTQYF. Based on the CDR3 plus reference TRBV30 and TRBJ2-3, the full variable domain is SQTIHQWPATLVQPVGSPLSLECTVEGTSNPNLYWYRQAAGRGLQLLFYSVGIGQISSEVPQNLSASRPQDRQFILSSKKLLLSDSGFYLCAWSVHRVTYTDTQYFGPGTRLTVL.

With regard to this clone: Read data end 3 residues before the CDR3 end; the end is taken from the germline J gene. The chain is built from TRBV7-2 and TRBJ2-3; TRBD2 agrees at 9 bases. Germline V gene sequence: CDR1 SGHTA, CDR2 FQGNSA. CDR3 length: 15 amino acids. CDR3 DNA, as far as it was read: TGTGCCAGCAGCTTCGTAGCGGGGGTACAAGAGACG. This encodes CASSFVAGVQET. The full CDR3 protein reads CASSFVAGVQETQYF.

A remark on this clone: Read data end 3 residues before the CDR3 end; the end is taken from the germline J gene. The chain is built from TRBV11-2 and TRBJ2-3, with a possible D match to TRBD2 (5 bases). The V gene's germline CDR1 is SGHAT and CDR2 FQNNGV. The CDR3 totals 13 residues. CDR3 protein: CASSFQIGETQYF. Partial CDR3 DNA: TGTGCCAGCAGCTTTCAAATCGGGGAGACG.

The CDR3 sequence is CSARDGSRGAYEQYF. Incomplete CDR3 DNA: TGCAGTGCTAGAGATGGTAGTCGGGGGGCCTACGAG. The genes are TRBV20-1 and TRBJ2-7, with 7 bases identical to TRBD2. The read terminates 3 residues before the CDR3 end, so the remaining end is supplied by the germline J gene. The CDR3 length is 15 residues. The trim removed 0 bases at V and 2 bases at J, leaving 7 bases unmatched. Per germline, CDR1 DFQATT and CDR2 SNEGSKA (reference sequence).

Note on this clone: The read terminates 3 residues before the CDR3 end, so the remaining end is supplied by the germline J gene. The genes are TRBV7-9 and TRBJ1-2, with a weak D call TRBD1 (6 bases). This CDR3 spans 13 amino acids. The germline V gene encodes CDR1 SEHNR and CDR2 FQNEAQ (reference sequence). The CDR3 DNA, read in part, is TGTGCCAGCAGCTTAGCGGCAGGGGACGGC. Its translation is CASSLAAGDG. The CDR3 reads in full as CASSLAAGDGYTF.

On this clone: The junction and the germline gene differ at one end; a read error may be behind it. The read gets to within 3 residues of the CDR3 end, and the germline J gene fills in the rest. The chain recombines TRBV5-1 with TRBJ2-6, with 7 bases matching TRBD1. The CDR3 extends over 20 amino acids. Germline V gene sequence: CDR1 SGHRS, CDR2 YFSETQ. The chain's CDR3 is CASSFQTGTSLSSEANVLTF. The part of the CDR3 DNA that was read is TGCGCCAGCAGCTTTCAGACAGGGACATCCCTCAGCTCTGAGGCCAACGTC.

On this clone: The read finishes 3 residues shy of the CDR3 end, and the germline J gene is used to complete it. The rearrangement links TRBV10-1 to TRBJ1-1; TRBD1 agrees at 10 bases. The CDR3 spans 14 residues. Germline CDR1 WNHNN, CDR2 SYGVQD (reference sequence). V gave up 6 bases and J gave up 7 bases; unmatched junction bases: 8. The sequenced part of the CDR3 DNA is TGCGCCAGCAGCCGGACAGGGGGGGGTTTTGAA. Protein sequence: CASSRTGGGFE. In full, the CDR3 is CASSRTGGGFEAFF.

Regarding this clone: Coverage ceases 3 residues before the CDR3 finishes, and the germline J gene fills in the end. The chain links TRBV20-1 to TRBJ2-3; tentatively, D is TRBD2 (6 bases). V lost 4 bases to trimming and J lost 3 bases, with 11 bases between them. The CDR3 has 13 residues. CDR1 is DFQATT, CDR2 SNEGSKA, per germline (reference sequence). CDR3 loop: CSAIPGLTDTQYF. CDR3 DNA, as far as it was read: TGCAGTGCTATCCCGGGACTTACAGATACG.

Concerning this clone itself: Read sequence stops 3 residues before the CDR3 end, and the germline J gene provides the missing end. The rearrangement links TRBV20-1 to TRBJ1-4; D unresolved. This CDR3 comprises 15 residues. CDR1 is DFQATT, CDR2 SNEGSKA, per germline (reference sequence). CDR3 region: CSATVLAVNNSPLFF. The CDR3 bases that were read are TGCAGTGCTACGGTCCTAGCCGTGAATAATTCACCA.

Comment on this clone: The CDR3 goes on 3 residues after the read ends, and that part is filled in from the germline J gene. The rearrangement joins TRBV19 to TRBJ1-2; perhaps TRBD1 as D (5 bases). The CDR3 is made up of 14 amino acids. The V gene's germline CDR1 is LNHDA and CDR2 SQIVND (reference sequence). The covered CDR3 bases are TGTGCCAGTGGGGACCGAGCTTGGGGGGACGGC. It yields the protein CASGDRAWGDG. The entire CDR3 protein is CASGDRAWGDGYTF.

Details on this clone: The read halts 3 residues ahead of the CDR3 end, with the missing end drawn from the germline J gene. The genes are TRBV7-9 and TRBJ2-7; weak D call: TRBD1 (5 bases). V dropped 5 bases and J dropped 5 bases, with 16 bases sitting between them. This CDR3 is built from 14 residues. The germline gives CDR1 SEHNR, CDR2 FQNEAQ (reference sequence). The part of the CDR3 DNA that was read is TGTGCCAGCAGCCCGACCCCGTTAGGGGACGAG. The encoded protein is CASSPTPLGDE. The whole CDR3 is CASSPTPLGDEQYF. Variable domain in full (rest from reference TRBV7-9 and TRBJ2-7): DTGVSQNPRHKITKRGQNVTFRCDPISEHNRLYWYRQTLGQGPEFLTYFQNEAQLEKSRLLSDRFSAERPKGSFSTLEIQRTEQGDSAMYLCASSPTPLGDEQYFGPGTRLTVT.

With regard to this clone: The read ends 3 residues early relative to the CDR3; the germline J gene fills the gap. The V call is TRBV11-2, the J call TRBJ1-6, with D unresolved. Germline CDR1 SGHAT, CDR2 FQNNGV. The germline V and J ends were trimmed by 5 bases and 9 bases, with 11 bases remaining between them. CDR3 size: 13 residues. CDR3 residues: CASSPLTISPLHF. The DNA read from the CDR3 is TGTGCCAGCAGCCCCTTGACAATTTCACCC.

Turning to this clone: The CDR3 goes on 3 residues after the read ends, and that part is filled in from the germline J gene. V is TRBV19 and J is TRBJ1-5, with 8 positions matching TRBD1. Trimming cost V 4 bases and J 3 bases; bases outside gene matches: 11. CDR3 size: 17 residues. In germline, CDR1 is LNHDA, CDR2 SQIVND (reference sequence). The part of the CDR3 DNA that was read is TGTGCCAGTAGTACAGGGCCTGGGACAGGCCACAATCAGCCC. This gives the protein CASSTGPGTGHNQP. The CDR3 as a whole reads CASSTGPGTGHNQPQHF.

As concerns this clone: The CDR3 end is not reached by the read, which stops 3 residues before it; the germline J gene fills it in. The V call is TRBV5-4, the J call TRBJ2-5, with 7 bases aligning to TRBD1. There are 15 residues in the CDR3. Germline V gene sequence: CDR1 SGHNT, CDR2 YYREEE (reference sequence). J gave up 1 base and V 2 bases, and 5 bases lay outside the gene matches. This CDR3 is CASSFGQALQETQYF. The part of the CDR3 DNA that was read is TGTGCCAGCAGCTTTGGACAGGCTCTCCAAGAGACC.